These T cell receptor beta chains were read from a single sample in a study of Tregs in tolerant kidney transplant recipients. The method was immunoSEQ multiplex PCR; TCRdb's version includes in-frame clones alone and lacks a portion of them. The sample holds some 47,000 clones, roughly 90% seen once. The input for sequencing was CD8+ T cells from blood (PBMCs), taken 12 months after the transplant. These receptors were collected from a human patient who received a combined kidney and bone marrow transplant. The graft donor may have contributed some T cells. The CDR3 runs from the conserved cysteine through the conserved F or W. A D gene is named only where the DNA matches it firmly. Size is omitted from some rows. Given values are once, few, many or a class for expanded clones.

v_call	j_call	d_call	clone_size	cdr3_aa	cdr3_nt
TRBV7-9	TRBJ2-1	TRBD1	.	CASSSEKDREWYEQFF	TGTGCCAGCAGCTCAGAAAAGGACAGGGAGTGGTATGAGCAGTTCTTC
TRBV7-6	TRBJ2-1	TRBD1	.	CASSLQDRGLNEQFF	TGTGCCAGCAGCTTACAAGACAGGGGGTTAAATGAGCAGTTCTTC
TRBV7-6	TRBJ2-5	.	.	CASSSLGEVPETQYF	TGTGCCAGCAGCTCCCTAGGGGAGGTTCCTGAGACCCAGTACTTC
TRBV4-1	TRBJ2-1	.	.	CASSIRVGDYNEQFF	TGCGCCAGCAGCATCCGGGTGGGAGACTACAATGAGCAGTTCTTC
TRBV6-1	TRBJ2-3	TRBD2	few	CASSEAGGGADTQYF	TGTGCCAGCAGTGAAGCAGGCGGGGGGGCAGATACGCAGTATTTT
TRBV7-2	TRBJ2-3	TRBD2	few	CASSSSTPGGRLEFDTQYF	TGTGCCAGCAGCTCCAGTACTCCGGGGGGGAGGTTAGAGTTCGATACGCAGTATTTT
TRBV7-6	TRBJ1-5	TRBD1	.	CASSLGGQGEPQHF	TGTGCCAGCAGCTTAGGAGGACAGGGTGAGCCCCAGCATTTT
TRBV25-1	TRBJ2-3	.	.	CASGFLADTQYF	TGTGCCAGCGGATTCCTAGCAGATACGCAGTATTTT
TRBV6-5	TRBJ1-5	.	.	CASSYVGWRNQPQHF	TGTGCCAGCAGTTACGTCGGATGGCGGAATCAGCCCCAGCATTTT
TRBV27	TRBJ2-1	TRBD2	once	CASSAGLAGYNEQFF	TGTGCCAGCAGTGCTGGACTAGCGGGCTACAATGAGCAGTTCTTC
TRBV5-6	TRBJ2-3	TRBD2	.	CASSLGSLAGEGTDTQYF	TGTGCCAGCAGCTTGGGGTCCCTAGCGGGAGAAGGCACAGATACGCAGTATTTT
TRBV5-5	TRBJ1-4	.	.	CASSLDSGTNEKLFF	TGTGCCAGCAGCTTGGATAGCGGAACTAATGAAAAACTGTTTTTT
TRBV30	TRBJ2-5	TRBD2	.	CAWQLAGAWETQYF	TGTGCCTGGCAACTAGCGGGGGCGTGGGAGACCCAGTACTTC
TRBV2	TRBJ1-1	.	.	CASSDWGEGAFF	TGTGCCAGCAGTGATTGGGGGGAGGGAGCTTTCTTT
TRBV2	TRBJ2-1	TRBD2	.	CASSERTSGSIYNEQFF	TGTGCCAGCAGTGAACGGACTAGCGGGAGTATCTACAATGAGCAGTTCTTC
TRBV29-1	TRBJ2-1	TRBD2	.	CSVLTGTSAYNEQFF	TGCAGCGTTCTCACCGGGACTAGTGCTTACAATGAGCAGTTCTTC
TRBV19	TRBJ2-2	TRBD1	.	CASSNQRTGTTGELFF	TGTGCCAGTAGTAACCAACGGACAGGGACCACCGGGGAGCTGTTTTTT
TRBV7-6	TRBJ2-7	TRBD2	medium-sized	CASSLATSGSYEQYF	TGTGCCAGCAGCTTAGCGACTAGCGGGAGCTACGAGCAGTACTTC
TRBV7-2	TRBJ1-6	.	.	CASSLGAVSSYNSPLHF	TGTGCCAGCAGCTTAGGGGCAGTGAGCTCCTATAATTCCCCCCTCCACTTT
TRBV7-9	TRBJ2-7	.	.	CASSPVAAADEQYF	TGTGCCAGCAGCCCCGTGGCCGCCGCGGACGAGCAGTACTTC
TRBV19	TRBJ2-2	.	.	CASSHGLYTGELFF	TGTGCCAGTAGCCACGGACTTTACACCGGGGAGCTGTTTTTT
TRBV7-9	TRBJ2-7	.	.	CASSHGTNSYPTNEQYF	TGTGCCAGCAGCCACGGGACAAACTCCTACCCTACGAACGAGCAGTACTTC
TRBV28	TRBJ2-1	.	.	CASSLSGNEQFF	TGTGCCAGCAGTTTGTCAGGTAATGAGCAGTTCTTC
TRBV10-1	TRBJ2-1	.	.	CASNKGGHEQFF	TGCGCCAGCAATAAAGGGGGTCATGAGCAGTTCTTC
TRBV7-9	TRBJ2-1	TRBD1	.	CASRDPTGGNEQFF	TGTGCCAGCAGGGACCCCACAGGGGGCAATGAGCAGTTCTTC
TRBV7-9	TRBJ2-1	TRBD1	.	CASSLVGQADNEQFF	TGTGCCAGCAGCTTAGTTGGACAGGCCGACAATGAGCAGTTCTTC
TRBV19	TRBJ1-5	.	.	CARTFGAGEPNQPQHF	TGTGCCAGAACCTTCGGGGCAGGGGAACCCAATCAGCCCCAGCATTTT
TRBV7-9	TRBJ2-1	.	.	CASSSPSAGNYNEQFF	TGTGCCAGCAGCTCCCCCTCGGCGGGGAACTACAATGAGCAGTTCTTC
TRBV19	TRBJ2-7	TRBD2	.	CASSPPTRGGPYEQYF	TGTGCCAGTAGTCCCCCCACTCGCGGGGGACCCTACGAGCAGTACTTC
TRBV4-1	TRBJ2-7	.	.	CASSPQGFSYEQYF	TGCGCCAGCAGCCCCCAGGGGTTCTCCTACGAGCAGTACTTC
TRBV7-9	TRBJ2-7	TRBD2	.	CASSWTSGPYEQYF	TGTGCCAGCAGCTGGACTAGCGGTCCCTACGAGCAGTACTTC
TRBV15	TRBJ2-7	TRBD2	.	CATSSLPGLAFYEQYF	TGTGCCACCAGCAGTTTACCGGGACTAGCGTTTTACGAGCAGTACTTC
TRBV19	TRBJ2-4	.	.	CASSIAAGLAKNIQYF	TGTGCCAGTAGTATAGCTGCGGGACTAGCCAAAAACATTCAGTACTTC
TRBV5-1	TRBJ2-1	TRBD1	once	CASAGTGAYNEQFF	TGCGCCAGCGCCGGGACAGGGGCCTACAATGAGCAGTTCTTC
TRBV18	TRBJ1-5	.	.	CASSSDSIAYSNQPQHF	TGTGCCAGCTCATCCGACAGCATTGCTTATAGCAATCAGCCCCAGCATTTT
TRBV2	TRBJ2-1	TRBD2	.	CASSNPGLAGLEQFF	TGTGCCAGCAGCAATCCGGGACTAGCGGGACTTGAGCAGTTCTTC
TRBV27	TRBJ1-1	.	.	CASSGRGLDTEAFF	TGTGCCAGCAGTGGCCGGGGGTTGGACACTGAAGCTTTCTTT
TRBV29-1	TRBJ1-1	.	.	CSVVDTEAFF	TGCAGCGTTGTCGACACTGAAGCTTTCTTT
TRBV6-4	TRBJ2-2	TRBD2	few	CASSTLAGNTGELFF	TGTGCCAGCAGTACCCTAGCGGGAAACACCGGGGAGCTGTTTTTT
TRBV10-1	TRBJ2-5	.	.	CASISGEEETQYF	TGCGCCAGCATTTCCGGGGAGGAAGAGACCCAGTACTTC
TRBV7-9	TRBJ2-1	.	.	CASSSAGSGPYNEQFF	TGTGCCAGCAGCTCCGCCGGGAGTGGTCCCTACAATGAGCAGTTCTTC
TRBV4-1	TRBJ2-1	TRBD2	.	CASSLPASGYNEQFF	TGCGCCAGCAGCCTCCCGGCTAGCGGGTACAATGAGCAGTTCTTC
TRBV19	TRBJ1-3	.	.	CASRVNGNTIYF	TGTGCCAGCAGGGTCAACGGAAACACCATATATTTT
TRBV7-8	TRBJ2-1	TRBD1	.	CASSLSTGGSNEQFF	TGTGCCAGCAGCTTATCGACAGGGGGGAGCAATGAGCAGTTCTTC
TRBV7-9	TRBJ2-7	.	.	CASSFRQGMFYEQYF	TGTGCCAGCAGCTTCCGTCAGGGGATGTTCTACGAGCAGTACTTC